The present T cell receptor beta chain was sequenced within a study of T-cell reconstitution after alpha-beta-depleted transplantation in children. A TCRbeta library incorporating unique molecular identifiers was prepared. TCRdb analysed the PCR reads with MiXCR anew, one entry per CDR3 protein. The table lists 100,000 to 120,000 distinct CDR3 sequences, approximately 6.9% of them singletons. This clonotype has only a few counts. Its antigen is undetermined. V was trimmed by 4 bases and J by 0 bases, leaving 13 bases between them. The CDR3 spans 15 residues. Per germline, CDR1 MNHEY and CDR2 SMNVEV (reference sequence). General study results and limits: Expanded clones from the graft, numbering several hundred, reportedly supplied alpha-beta T cells about two months after transplant. T-cell numbers and diversity, one year after transplant, stemmed largely from T cells that were newly produced. Certain patients had high TCRbeta diversity at day 60, and it came from recipient T cells and thymic progenitors that survived.

The receptor's source is a male patient between 2 and 15 years old who had a stem cell transplant for acute lymphoblastic leukemia, so the T cells may come from the graft donor. The source was PBMCs, mostly from graft donor cells, collected 360 days after TCRalphabeta/CD19-depleted stem cell transplant. The chain couples TRBV27 to TRBJ2-7, with D possibly TRBD1 on 5 matching bases. The CDR3: CASSSQVLSSYEQYF. CDR3 nucleotides: TGTGCCAGCAGTTCACAGGTTCTAAGCTCCTACGAGCAGTACTTC.